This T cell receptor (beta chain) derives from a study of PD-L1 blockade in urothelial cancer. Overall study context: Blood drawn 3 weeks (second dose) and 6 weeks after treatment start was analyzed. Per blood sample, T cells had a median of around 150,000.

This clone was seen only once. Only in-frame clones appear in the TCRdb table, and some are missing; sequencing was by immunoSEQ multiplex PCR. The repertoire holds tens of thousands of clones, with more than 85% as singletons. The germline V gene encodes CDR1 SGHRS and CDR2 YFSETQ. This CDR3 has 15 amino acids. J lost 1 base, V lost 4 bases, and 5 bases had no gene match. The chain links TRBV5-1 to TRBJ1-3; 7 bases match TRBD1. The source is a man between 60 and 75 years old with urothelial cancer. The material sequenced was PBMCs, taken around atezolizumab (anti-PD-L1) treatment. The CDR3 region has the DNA TGCGCCAGCAGCCGCAGGGGGGATTCTGGAAACACCATATATTTT. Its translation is CASSRRGDSGNTIYF.